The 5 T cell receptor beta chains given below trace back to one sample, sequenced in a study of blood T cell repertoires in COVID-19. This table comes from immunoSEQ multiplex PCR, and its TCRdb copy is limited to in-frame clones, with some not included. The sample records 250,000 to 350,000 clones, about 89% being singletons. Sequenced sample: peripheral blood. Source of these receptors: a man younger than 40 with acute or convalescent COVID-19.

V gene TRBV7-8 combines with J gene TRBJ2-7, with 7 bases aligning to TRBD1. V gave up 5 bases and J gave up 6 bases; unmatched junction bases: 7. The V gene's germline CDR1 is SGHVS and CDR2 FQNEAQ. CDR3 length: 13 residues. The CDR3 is CASSKDRLFEQYF. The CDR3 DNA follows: TGTGCCAGCAGCAAGGACAGGTTGTTCGAGCAGTACTTC.

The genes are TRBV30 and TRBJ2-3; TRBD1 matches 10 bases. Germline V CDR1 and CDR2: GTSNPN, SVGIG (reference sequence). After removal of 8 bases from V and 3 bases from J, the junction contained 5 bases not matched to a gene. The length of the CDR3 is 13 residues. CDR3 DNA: TGTGCCCACGGACAGGGGGTGACAGATACGCAGTATTTT. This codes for CAHGQGVTDTQYF.

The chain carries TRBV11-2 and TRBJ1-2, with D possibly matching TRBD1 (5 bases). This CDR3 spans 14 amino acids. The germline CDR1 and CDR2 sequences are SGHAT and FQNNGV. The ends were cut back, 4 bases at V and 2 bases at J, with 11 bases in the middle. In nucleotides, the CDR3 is TGTGCCAGCAGCTCCTCGACAGACAACTATGGCTACACCTTC. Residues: CASSSSTDNYGYTF.

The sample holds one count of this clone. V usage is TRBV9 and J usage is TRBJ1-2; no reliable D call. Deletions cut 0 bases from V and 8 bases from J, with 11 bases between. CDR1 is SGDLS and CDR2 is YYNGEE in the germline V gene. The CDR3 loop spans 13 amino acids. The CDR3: CASSVEWASGYTF. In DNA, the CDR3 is TGTGCCAGCAGCGTAGAATGGGCGAGCGGCTACACCTTC.

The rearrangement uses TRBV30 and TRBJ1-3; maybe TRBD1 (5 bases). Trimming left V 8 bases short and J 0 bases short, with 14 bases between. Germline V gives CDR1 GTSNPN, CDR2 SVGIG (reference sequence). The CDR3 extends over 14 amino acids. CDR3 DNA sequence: TGTGCCGGGAAGACAGTTTACTCTGGAAACACCATATATTTT. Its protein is CAGKTVYSGNTIYF.